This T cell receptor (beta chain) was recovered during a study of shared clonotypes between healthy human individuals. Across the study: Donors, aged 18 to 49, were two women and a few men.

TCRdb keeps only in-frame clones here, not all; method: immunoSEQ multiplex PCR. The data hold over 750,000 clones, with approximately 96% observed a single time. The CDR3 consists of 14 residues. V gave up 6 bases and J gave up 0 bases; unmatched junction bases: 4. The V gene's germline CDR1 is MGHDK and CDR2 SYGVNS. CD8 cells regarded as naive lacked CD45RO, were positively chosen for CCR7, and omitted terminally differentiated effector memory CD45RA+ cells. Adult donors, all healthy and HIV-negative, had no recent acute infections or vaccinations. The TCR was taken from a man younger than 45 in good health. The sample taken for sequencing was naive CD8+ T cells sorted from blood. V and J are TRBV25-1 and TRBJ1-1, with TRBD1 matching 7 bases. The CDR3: CASRNRGMNTEAFF. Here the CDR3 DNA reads TGTGCCAGCAGAAACAGGGGCATGAACACTGAAGCTTTCTTT. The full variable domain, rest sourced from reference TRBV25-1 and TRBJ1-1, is EADIYQTPRYLVIGTGKKITLECSQTMGHDKMYWYQQDPGMELHLIHYSYGVNSTEKGDLSSESTVSRIRTEHFPLTLESARPSHTSQYLCASRNRGMNTEAFFGQGTRLTVV.